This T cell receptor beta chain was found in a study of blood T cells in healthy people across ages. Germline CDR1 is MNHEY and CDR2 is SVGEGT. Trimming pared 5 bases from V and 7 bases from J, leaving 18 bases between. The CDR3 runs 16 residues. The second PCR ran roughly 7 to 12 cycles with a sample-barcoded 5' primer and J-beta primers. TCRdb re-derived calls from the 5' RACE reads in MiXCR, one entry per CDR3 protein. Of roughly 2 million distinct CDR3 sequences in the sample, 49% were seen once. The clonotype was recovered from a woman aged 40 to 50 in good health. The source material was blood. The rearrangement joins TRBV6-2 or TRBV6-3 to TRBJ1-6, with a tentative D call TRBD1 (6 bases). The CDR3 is CASSPYRSDRNSPLHF. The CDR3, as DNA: TGTGCCAGCAGTCCCTACAGATCGGACAGAAATTCACCCCTCCACTTT.